A selection of T cell receptor beta chains follows, all from one sample in a study of cytomegalovirus exposure and HLA in healthy donors. Data came from immunoSEQ multiplex PCR; TCRdb stores just in-frame clones and leaves some out. The sample lists roughly 100,000 clones, about 71% occurring once. The sequencing sample was made of PBMCs. These receptors originate from a woman between 45 and 60 years old in good health and CMV-seronegative. CDR3s include the opening cysteine and the closing phenylalanine or tryptophan. Clone size is stated in some rows and not others, as once, few, many or a class when expanded.

v_call	j_call	clone_size	cdr3_aa
TRBV5-8	TRBJ2-1	.	CASSPRSPLIHEQFF
TRBV4-1	TRBJ1-5	.	CASSQGTGGNQPQHF
TRBV19	TRBJ1-2	.	CASSITQGRSYGYTF
TRBV7-6	TRBJ1-1	.	CASRKTGWLNTEAFF
TRBV23-1	TRBJ2-7	.	CASSQWEAGSDSYEQYF
TRBV5-1	TRBJ2-2	few	CASSPLGTENTGELFF
TRBV18	TRBJ1-6	.	CASSTAGGPLHF
TRBV18	TRBJ1-1	.	CASSDRSLTQYMNTEAFF
TRBV6-5	TRBJ2-7	.	CASSYDRLNEQYF
TRBV4-3	TRBJ2-1	.	CVSSQGGGTSVHNEQFF
TRBV20-1	TRBJ2-2	once	CSAGLPGELFF
TRBV2	TRBJ2-6	.	CASRIGTDLHSGANVLTF
TRBV7-2	TRBJ1-1	.	CASSPRQETEAFF
TRBV28	TRBJ2-5	.	CASSRTVETQYF
TRBV7-6	TRBJ1-1	.	CASSLARKSEAFF
TRBV5-4	TRBJ1-6	.	CASRKAGAGSPLHF
TRBV10-3	TRBJ2-1	.	CAIRPYILAGESNEQFF
TRBV5-4	TRBJ2-2	.	CASSLAQAGGTGELFF
TRBV6-5	TRBJ1-6	few	CASSYPGNGSPLHF
TRBV28	TRBJ1-5	.	CASSLSSGGGNQPQHF
TRBV4-3	TRBJ1-2	once	CASSQWTGSGGYTF
TRBV28	TRBJ1-5	few	CASSETGTGNPPQHF
TRBV7-8	TRBJ1-4	few	CASSLGQNEKLFF
TRBV7-9	TRBJ1-6	.	CASSPRGTDNSPLHF
TRBV9	TRBJ2-7	.	CASSVSSRERSEQYF
TRBV5-8	TRBJ2-3	.	CASSLWGGVSDTQYF
TRBV6-1	TRBJ2-7	.	CASTTSGSKYEQYF
TRBV28	TRBJ1-2	few	CASKIAGDGYTF
TRBV6-6	TRBJ2-7	.	CASSLRDSPSYEQYF
TRBV6-5	TRBJ2-2	.	CASSFQETGELFF
TRBV4-1	TRBJ1-1	.	CASSHQPGSNTEAFF
TRBV4-3	TRBJ2-7	.	CASSQDQGQGHEQYF
TRBV19	TRBJ2-3	.	CASSSRRGGGTDTQYF
TRBV5-1	TRBJ2-7	.	CASSLSGTGTYEQYF
TRBV6-5	TRBJ1-5	.	CASSYRDSNQPQHF